This record concerns one T cell receptor (beta chain) sequence. The target antigen is unknown. MiXCR was run by TCRdb on the reads, yielding one entry per CDR3 protein. This sample has roughly 990,000 distinct CDR3 sequences, with roughly a third found just once. These data belong to a study of T cell repertoires in cytomegalovirus infection. On the study more broadly: Public TCR beta signatures provided an indication of both CMV infection and a matching HLA type. Study results and limitations: CMV-specific TCR beta clonotypes restricted by HLA-C were the ones dominating the ex vivo response.

Germline lookup yields CDR1 SGHNT and CDR2 YYREEE (reference sequence). The CDR3 is made up of 15 amino acids. The V gene lost 7 bases and the J gene lost 1 base, with 14 bases spanning the gap. V and J are TRBV5-4 and TRBJ2-2; D tentatively reads TRBD1 or TRBD2 (5 bases each). This clonotype originated in a human donor in good health (CMV status not recorded). Some clones in this sample may be carry-over from other donors' samples. Sequenced material: cultured CD8+ T cells from PBMCs, taken from culture after CMV antigen stimulation. The CDR3 DNA follows: TGTGCCAGCCATACGAGGGGCTGGAACACCGGGGAGCTGTTTTTT. Translation gives CASHTRGWNTGELFF.